The 9 T cell receptor beta chains given below trace back to one sample, sequenced in a study of T cell repertoires in cytomegalovirus infection. A single record per CDR3 protein comes from TCRdb applying MiXCR to the reads. The sample shows about 130,000 distinct CDR3 sequences, about 24% of them seen only once. What these receptors recognize is not known. The material sequenced was PBMCs, sequenced either directly or after in vitro stimulation (not recorded which). These TCRs come from a human donor in good health (CMV status not recorded). Some clones in this sample may be carry-over from other donors' samples.

This clonotype was recorded a few times. This chain connects TRBV12-5 to TRBJ1-4, with a tentative D call TRBD1 (6 bases). The V gene's germline CDR1 is LGHNT and CDR2 FRNRAP. Trimming left V 0 bases short and J 12 bases short, with 26 bases between. CDR3 length equals 18 residues. The CDR3 sequence is CASGLVIGGGSVFGQLFF. Written as DNA, the CDR3 is TGTGCTAGTGGTTTGGTAATCGGGGGCGGATCGGTTTTTGGGCAACTGTTTTTT. Together with reference TRBV12-5 and TRBJ1-4, the CDR3 gives the full variable domain: DARVTQTPRHKVTEMGQEVTMRCQPILGHNTVFWYRQTMMQGLELLAYFRNRAPLDDSGMPKDRFSAEMPDATLATLKIQPSEPRDSAVYFCASGLVIGGGSVFGQLFFGSGTQLSVL.

The table lists this clonotype with many counts. V usage is TRBV7-2 and J usage is TRBJ2-2; 10 bases align to TRBD2. This CDR3 is built from 15 residues. V was clipped by 5 bases and J by 4 bases; unmatched bases: 4. Germline loops: CDR1 SGHTA, CDR2 FQGNSA. The CDR3 DNA sequence: TGTGCCAGCAGCATACGACTAGCGGGCACCGGGGAGCTGTTTTTT. Amino acid sequence: CASSIRLAGTGELFF.

The genes are TRBV11-2 and TRBJ2-1; no firm D call. V was clipped by 1 base and J by 9 bases, with 19 bases between them. Germline V gene data show CDR1 as SGHAT and CDR2 as FQNNGV. The CDR3 sequence is 16 residues long. The CDR3 nucleotides are TGTGCCAGCAGCTTAGGGCAGGTTGGCTACAATGGTGAGCAGTTCTTC. This gives the protein CASSLGQVGYNGEQFF.

The chain joins TRBV20-1 to TRBJ2-3; no firm D call. There are 14 residues in the CDR3. In germline, CDR1 is DFQATT, CDR2 SNEGSKA (reference sequence). The V end lost 1 base, the J end lost 0 bases, and 8 bases lay between the germline ends. CDR3 amino acids: CSARATVSTDTQYF. DNA of the CDR3: TGCAGTGCTAGAGCCACAGTTAGCACAGATACGCAGTATTTT.

This clonotype turned up a few times. The chain uses TRBV27 and TRBJ1-6; unclear D gene. Trimming removed 3 bases from V and 4 bases from J, with 7 bases in between. CDR3 size: 14 residues. Germline V gives CDR1 MNHEY, CDR2 SMNVEV (reference sequence). Here the CDR3 reads CASSLVQYNSPLHF. DNA of the CDR3: TGTGCCAGCAGTTTGGTACAGTATAATTCACCCCTCCACTTT.

The chain combines TRBV7-6 with TRBJ2-1; D unclear. Trimming cost V 1 base and J 3 bases, with 4 bases left between them. The CDR3 extends over 13 amino acids. CDR1 SGHVS and CDR2 FNYEAQ come from the germline V gene. CDR3 sequence reads: CASSLGYYNEQFF. The DNA of the CDR3 is TGTGCCAGCAGCTTAGGTTACTACAATGAGCAGTTCTTC.

This clonotype was detected many times. The genes are TRBV7-6 and TRBJ2-7; either TRBD1 or TRBD2 may supply D (5 bases each). V lost 5 bases, J lost 3 bases, and 14 bases lay in between. Per the germline V gene, CDR1 is SGHVS and CDR2 is FNYEAQ. CDR3 length: 14 amino acids. The CDR3 loop reads CASSTRDGHYEQYF. CDR3 DNA: TGTGCCAGCAGCACCAGGGACGGCCACTACGAGCAGTACTTC.

This clonotype was seen a handful of times. The chain is built from TRBV7-2 and TRBJ1-4; weak D call: TRBD1 (5 bases). V was trimmed by 10 bases and J by 5 bases, leaving 20 bases between them. The CDR3 totals 15 residues. In germline, CDR1 is SGHTA, CDR2 FQGNSA. CDR3 nucleotides: TGTGCCACGTCCCGGGACGTTGGGGGGAATGAAAAACTGTTTTTT. As protein: CATSRDVGGNEKLFF.

The CDR3 here is CSARVSGGNGNYGYTF. The CDR3 DNA reads as TGCAGTGCTAGAGTCTCAGGGGGGAATGGGAACTATGGCTACACCTTC. This chain connects TRBV20-1 to TRBJ1-2; 7 nucleotides match TRBD1. V shed 1 base and J 2 bases; nucleotides not matched to a gene: 10. The germline V gene encodes CDR1 DFQATT and CDR2 SNEGSKA (reference sequence). There are 16 residues in the CDR3.